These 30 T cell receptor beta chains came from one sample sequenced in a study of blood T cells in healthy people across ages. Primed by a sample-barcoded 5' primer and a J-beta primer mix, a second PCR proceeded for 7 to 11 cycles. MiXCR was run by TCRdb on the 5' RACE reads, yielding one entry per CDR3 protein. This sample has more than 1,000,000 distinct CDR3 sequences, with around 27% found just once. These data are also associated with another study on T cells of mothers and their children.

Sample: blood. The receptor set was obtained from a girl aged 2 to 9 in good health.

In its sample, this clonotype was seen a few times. The CDR3 reads CASSDDPGEKLFF. In DNA form, the CDR3 reads TGTGCCAGCAGTGACGATCCAGGGGAAAAACTGTTTTTT. This chain connects TRBV2 to TRBJ1-4; TRBD1 is a possible D gene (5 bases). The germline V gene has CDR1 SNHLY and CDR2 FYNNEI. V lost 3 bases, J lost 8 bases, and 10 bases lay in between. This CDR3 has 13 residues.

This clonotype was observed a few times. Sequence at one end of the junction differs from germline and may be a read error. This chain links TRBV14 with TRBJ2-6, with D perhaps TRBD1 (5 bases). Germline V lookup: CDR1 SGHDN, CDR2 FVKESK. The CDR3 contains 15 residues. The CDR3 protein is CASSRTGSGANVPTF. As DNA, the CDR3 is TGTGCCAGCAGCCGAACAGGCTCTGGGGCCAACGTCCCGACTTTC.

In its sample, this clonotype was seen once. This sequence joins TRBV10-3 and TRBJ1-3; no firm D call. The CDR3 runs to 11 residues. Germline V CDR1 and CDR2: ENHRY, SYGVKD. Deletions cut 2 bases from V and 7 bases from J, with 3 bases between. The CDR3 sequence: CAISEGNTIYF. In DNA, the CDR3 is TGTGCCATCAGTGAGGGGAACACCATATATTTT.

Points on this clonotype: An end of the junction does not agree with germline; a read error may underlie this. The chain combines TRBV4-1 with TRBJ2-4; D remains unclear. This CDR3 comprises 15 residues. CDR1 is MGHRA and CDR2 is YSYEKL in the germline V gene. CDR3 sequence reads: CVSSPPDLAKNIQYF. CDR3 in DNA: TGCGTCAGCAGCCCTCCCGACCTAGCCAAAAACATTCAGTACTTC.

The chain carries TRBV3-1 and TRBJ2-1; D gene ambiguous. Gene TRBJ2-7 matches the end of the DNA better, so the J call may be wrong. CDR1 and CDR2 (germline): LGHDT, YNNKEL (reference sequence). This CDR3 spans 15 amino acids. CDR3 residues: CASSQDGRPDNEQYF. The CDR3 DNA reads TGTGCCAGCAGCCAAGACGGACGACCTGATAACGAGCAGTACTTC.

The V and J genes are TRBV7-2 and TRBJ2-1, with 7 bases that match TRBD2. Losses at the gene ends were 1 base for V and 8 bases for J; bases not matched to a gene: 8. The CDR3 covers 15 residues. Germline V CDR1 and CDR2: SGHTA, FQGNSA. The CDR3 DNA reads TGTGCCAGCAGCTTAGACCCGGGAGGTATGTATGAGCAGTTCTTC. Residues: CASSLDPGGMYEQFF. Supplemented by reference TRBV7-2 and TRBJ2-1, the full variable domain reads GAGVSQSPSNKVTEKGKDVELRCDPISGHTALYWYRQSLGQGLEFLIYFQGNSAPDKSGLPSDRFSAERTGGSVSTLTIQRTQQEDSAVYLCASSLDPGGMYEQFFGPGTRLTVL.

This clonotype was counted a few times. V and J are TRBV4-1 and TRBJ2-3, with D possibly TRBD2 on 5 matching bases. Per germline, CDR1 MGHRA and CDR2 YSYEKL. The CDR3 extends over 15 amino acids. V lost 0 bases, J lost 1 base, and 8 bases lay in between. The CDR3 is CASSQDQEGTDTQYF. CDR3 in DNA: TGCGCCAGCAGCCAAGATCAGGAGGGCACAGATACGCAGTATTTT.

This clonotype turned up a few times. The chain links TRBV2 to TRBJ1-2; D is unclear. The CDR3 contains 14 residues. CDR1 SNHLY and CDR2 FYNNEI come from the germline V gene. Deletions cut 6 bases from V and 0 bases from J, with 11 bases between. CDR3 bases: TGTGCCAGCAGGGGTCCACGATCTAACTATGGCTACACCTTC. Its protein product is CASRGPRSNYGYTF.

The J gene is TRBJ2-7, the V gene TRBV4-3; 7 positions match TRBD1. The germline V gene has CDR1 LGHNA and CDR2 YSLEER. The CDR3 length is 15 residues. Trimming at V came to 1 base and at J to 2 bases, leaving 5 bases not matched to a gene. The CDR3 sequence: CASSQVTGWPYEQYF. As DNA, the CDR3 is TGCGCCAGCAGCCAAGTGACAGGGTGGCCCTACGAGCAGTACTTC.

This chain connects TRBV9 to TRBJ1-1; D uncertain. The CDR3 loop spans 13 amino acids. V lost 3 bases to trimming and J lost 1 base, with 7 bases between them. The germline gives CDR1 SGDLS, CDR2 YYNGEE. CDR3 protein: CASSEVGNTEAFF. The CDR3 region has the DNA TGTGCCAGCAGCGAAGTGGGGAACACTGAAGCTTTCTTT.

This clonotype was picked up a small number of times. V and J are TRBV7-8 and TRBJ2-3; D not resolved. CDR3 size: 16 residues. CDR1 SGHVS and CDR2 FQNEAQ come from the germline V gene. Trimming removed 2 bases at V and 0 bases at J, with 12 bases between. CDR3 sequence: CASSLPPGQSTDTQYF. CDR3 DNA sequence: TGTGCCAGCAGCTTACCCCCAGGCCAGAGCACAGATACGCAGTATTTT.

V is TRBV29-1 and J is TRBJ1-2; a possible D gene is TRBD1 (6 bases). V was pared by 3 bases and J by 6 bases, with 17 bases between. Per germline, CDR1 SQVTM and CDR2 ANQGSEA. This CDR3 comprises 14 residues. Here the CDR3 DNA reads TGCAGCGTTGACCCTAGGCTCGGGGGCGATGGCTACACCTTC. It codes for CSVDPRLGGDGYTF.

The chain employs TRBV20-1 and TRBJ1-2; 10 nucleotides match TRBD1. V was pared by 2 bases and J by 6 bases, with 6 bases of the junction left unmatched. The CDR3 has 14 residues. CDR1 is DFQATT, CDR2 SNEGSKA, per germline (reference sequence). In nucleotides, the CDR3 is TGCAGTGCTAGAAATTGGGGGACAGGGGATGGCTACACCTTC. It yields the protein CSARNWGTGDGYTF.

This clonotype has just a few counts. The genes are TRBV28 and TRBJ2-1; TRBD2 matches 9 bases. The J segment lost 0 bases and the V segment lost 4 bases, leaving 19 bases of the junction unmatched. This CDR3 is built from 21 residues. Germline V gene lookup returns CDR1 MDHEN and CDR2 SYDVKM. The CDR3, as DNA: TGTGCCAGCAGTTCTACTGACCTGACTAGCGGTAGACCAGGCTCCTACAATGAGCAGTTCTTC. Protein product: CASSSTDLTSGRPGSYNEQFF.

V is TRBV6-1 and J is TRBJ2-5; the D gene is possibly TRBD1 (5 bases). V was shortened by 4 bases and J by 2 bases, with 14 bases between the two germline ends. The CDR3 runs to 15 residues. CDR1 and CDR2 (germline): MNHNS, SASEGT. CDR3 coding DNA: TGTGCCAGCAGTGTTAGGGGTGTGGGGCAAGAGACCCAGTACTTC. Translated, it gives CASSVRGVGQETQYF.

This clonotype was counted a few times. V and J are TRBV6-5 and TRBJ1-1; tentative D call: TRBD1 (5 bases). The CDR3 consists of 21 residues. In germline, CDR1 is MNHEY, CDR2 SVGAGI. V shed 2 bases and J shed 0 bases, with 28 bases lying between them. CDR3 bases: TGTGCCAGCAGTTACATCCGCGGGGGAATGGGAAGAGGAGTGGTGAACACTGAAGCTTTCTTT. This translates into CASSYIRGGMGRGVVNTEAFF.

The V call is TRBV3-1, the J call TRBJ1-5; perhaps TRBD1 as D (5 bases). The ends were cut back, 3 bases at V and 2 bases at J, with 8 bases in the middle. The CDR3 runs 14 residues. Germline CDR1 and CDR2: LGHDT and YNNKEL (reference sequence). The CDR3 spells CASSHLGGNQPQHF. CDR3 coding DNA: TGTGCCAGCAGCCATCTAGGGGGCAATCAGCCCCAGCATTTT.

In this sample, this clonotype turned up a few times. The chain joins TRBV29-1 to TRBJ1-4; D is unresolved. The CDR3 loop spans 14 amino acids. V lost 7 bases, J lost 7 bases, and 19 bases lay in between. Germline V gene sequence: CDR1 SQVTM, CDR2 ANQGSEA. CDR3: CSAKRQSAGEKLFF. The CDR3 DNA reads TGCAGCGCAAAAAGGCAGTCAGCCGGTGAAAAACTGTTTTTT.

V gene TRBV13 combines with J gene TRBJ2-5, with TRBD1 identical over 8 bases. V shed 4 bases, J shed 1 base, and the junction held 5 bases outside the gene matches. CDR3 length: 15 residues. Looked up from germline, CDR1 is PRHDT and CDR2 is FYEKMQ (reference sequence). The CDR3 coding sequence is TGTGCCAGCAGCTACGTAGGACAGGGCCAAGAGACCCAGTACTTC. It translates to CASSYVGQGQETQYF.

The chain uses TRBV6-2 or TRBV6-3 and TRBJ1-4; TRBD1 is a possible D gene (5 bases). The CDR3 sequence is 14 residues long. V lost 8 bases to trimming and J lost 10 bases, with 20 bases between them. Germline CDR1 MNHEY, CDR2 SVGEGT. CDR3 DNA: TGTGCCAGCTGCGTATCGGGACTGGGTGTAAAACTGTTTTTT. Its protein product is CASCVSGLGVKLFF.

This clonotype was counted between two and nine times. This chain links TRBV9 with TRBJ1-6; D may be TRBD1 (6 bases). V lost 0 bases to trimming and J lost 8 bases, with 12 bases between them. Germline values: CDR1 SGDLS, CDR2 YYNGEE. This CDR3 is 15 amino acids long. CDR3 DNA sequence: TGTGCCAGCAGCGTAGAGGAGACAGGCCATTCACCCCTCCACTTT. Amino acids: CASSVEETGHSPLHF.

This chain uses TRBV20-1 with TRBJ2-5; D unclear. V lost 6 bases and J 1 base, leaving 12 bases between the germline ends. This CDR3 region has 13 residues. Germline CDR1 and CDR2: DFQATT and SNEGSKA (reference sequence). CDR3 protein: CSAPPPGQETQYF. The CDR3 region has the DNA TGCAGTGCCCCCCCTCCCGGCCAAGAGACCCAGTACTTC.

CDR3 residues: CAISESYTSGSEQYF. The CDR3 DNA sequence: TGTGCCATCAGTGAGTCTTATACCTCAGGGAGCGAGCAGTACTTC. The chain is built from TRBV10-3 and TRBJ2-7; the D call may be TRBD1 or TRBD2 (5 bases each). The CDR3 totals 15 residues. Trimming removed 0 bases at V and 6 bases at J, with 15 bases between. Germline V gene lookup returns CDR1 ENHRY and CDR2 SYGVKD.

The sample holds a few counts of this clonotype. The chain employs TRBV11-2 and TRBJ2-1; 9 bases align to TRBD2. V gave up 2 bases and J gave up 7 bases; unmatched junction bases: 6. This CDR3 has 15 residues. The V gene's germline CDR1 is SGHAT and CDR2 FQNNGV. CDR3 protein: CASSLTSGGMNEQFF. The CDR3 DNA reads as TGTGCCAGCAGCTTAACAAGCGGGGGGATGAATGAGCAGTTCTTC.

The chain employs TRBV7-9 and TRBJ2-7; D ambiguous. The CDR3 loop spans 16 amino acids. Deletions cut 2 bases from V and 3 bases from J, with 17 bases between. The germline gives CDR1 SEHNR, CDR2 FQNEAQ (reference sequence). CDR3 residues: CASSLPPQSKGYEQYF. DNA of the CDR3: TGTGCCAGCAGCTTACCCCCACAGTCGAAGGGCTACGAGCAGTACTTC.

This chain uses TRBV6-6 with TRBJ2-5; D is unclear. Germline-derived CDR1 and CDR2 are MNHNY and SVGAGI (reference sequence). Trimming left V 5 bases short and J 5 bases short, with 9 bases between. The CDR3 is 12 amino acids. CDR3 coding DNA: TGTGCCAGCAGTCAGGTGATGGAGACCCAGTACTTC. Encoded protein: CASSQVMETQYF.

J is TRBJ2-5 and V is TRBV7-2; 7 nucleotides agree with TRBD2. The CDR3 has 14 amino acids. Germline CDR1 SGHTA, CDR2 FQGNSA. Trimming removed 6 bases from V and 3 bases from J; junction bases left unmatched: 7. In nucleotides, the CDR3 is TGTGCCAGCAGACCTAGCGGAGGGGAAGAGACCCAGTACTTC. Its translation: CASRPSGGEETQYF.

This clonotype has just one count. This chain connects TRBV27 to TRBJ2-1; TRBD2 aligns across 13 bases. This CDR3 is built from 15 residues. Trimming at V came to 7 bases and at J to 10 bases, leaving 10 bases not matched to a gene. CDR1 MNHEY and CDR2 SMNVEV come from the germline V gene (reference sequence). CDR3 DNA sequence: TGTGCCAGCACCGTACTAGCGGGGGGGCCGGGAGAGCAGTTCTTC. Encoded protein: CASTVLAGGPGEQFF.

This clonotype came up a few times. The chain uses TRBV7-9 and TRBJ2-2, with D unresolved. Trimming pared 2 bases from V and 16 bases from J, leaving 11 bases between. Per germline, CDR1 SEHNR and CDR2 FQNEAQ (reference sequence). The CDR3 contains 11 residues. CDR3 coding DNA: TGTGCCAGCAGCTTAATATACGCCCCGTTTTTT. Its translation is CASSLIYAPFF.

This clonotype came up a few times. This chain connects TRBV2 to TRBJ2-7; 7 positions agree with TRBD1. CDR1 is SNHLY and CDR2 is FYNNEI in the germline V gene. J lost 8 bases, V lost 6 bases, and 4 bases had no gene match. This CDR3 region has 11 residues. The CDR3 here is CASRGGQQQYF. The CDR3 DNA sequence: TGTGCCAGCAGAGGGGGACAGCAGCAGTACTTC.